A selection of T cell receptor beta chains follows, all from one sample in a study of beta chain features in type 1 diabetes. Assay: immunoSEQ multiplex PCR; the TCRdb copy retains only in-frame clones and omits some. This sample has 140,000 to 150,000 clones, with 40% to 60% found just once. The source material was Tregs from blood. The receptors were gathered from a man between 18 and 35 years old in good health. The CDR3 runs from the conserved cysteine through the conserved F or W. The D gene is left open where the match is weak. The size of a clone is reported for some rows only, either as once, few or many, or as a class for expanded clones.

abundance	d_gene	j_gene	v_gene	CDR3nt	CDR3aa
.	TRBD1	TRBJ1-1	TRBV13	TGTGCCAGCAGCTTATATAGACAGGGAAGGAACACTGAAGCTTTCTTT	CASSLYRQGRNTEAFF
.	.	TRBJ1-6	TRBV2	TGTGCCAGCGGGGGTGCGGGAGGATTCGGCAATTCACCCCTCCACTTT	CASGGAGGFGNSPLHF
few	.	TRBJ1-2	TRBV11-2	TGTGCCAGCAGTCCCGGACAGAACTATGGCTACACCTTC	CASSPGQNYGYTF
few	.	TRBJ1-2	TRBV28	TGTGCCAGCAGTCTAAACCTGGGGGGGATCTATGGCTACACCTTC	CASSLNLGGIYGYTF
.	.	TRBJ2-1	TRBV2	TGTGCCAGCTCCGTAGCGGAATTAAATGAGCAGTTCTTC	CASSVAELNEQFF
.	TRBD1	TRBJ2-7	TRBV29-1	TGCAGCGCCAGAGGACAGGGGGCCTACGAGCAGTACTTC	CSARGQGAYEQYF
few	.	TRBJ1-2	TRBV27	TGTGCCAGTAGGGGGGGGCGCATCGTTTCGGGCTACACCTTC	CASRGGRIVSGYTF
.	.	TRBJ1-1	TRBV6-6	TGTGCCAGCAGTTACCGGGGACACTTCCTAGGCACTGAAGCTTTCTTT	CASSYRGHFLGTEAFF
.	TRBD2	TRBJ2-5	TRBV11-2	TGTGCCAGCAGCTCCGGAGCTAGCGGGGGGGTACAAGAGACCCAGTACTTC	CASSSGASGGVQETQYF
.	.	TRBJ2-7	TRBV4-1	TGCGCCAGCAGCCAAGATGAGAACCCCTACGAGCAGTACTTC	CASSQDENPYEQYF
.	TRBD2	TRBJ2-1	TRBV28	TGTGCCAGCACGAGGACTAGCGGGAGGTCTTCCTACAATGAGCAGTTCTTC	CASTRTSGRSSYNEQFF
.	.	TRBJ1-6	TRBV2	TGTGCCACGCCGCGCGGTGCCTCCTATAATTCACCCCTCCACTTT	CATPRGASYNSPLHF
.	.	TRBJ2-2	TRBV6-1	TGTGCCAGCAGTTCCCCTAGACGTTACACCGGGGGGCTGTTTTTT	CASSSPRRYTGGLFF
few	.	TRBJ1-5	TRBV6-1	TGTGCCAGCAGTGGAGGGTTCAATCAGCCCCAGCATTTT	CASSGGFNQPQHF
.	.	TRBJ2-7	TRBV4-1	TGCGCCAGCAGCCCAGATCAGGGCTTCGAGCAGTACTTC	CASSPDQGFEQYF
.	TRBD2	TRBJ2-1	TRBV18	TGTGCCAGCTCACCTTCTAGCGGGAGCTACAATGAGCAGTTCTTC	CASSPSSGSYNEQFF
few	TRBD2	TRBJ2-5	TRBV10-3	TGTGCCATCAGTGCTCCGGGACTAGGACAAGAGACCCAGTACTTC	CAISAPGLGQETQYF
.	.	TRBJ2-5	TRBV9	TGTGCCAGCAGCGTAAGAGGACAGACCCAAGAGACCCAGTACTTC	CASSVRGQTQETQYF
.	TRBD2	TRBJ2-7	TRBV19	TGTGCCAGTAGTACAACGGGACTAGCGGGGATATACGAGCAGTACTTC	CASSTTGLAGIYEQYF
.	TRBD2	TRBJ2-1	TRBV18	TGTGCCAGCTCACCGAGCGGGAGATACAATGAGCAGTTCTTC	CASSPSGRYNEQFF
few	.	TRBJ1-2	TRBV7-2	TGTGCCAGCAGCCTATCAGGGGACTATGGCTACACCTTC	CASSLSGDYGYTF
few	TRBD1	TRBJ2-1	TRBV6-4	TGTGCCAGCAGTCGGACAGGGGGGGTCTACAATGAGCAGTTCTTC	CASSRTGGVYNEQFF
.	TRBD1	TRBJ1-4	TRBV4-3	TGCGCCAGCAGCCCCGAAACCGGACAGGGGTACGAAAAACTGTTTTTT	CASSPETGQGYEKLFF
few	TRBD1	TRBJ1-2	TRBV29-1	TGCAGCGTGAAAAGAGCAGGGGGCACCTATGGCTACACCTTC	CSVKRAGGTYGYTF
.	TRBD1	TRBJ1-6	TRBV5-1	TGCGCCAGCAGCTTGGAGGGACAGGGGGCGAATTCACCCCTCCACTTT	CASSLEGQGANSPLHF
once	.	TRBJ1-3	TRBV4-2	TGTGCCAGCAGCCAAGATCCTCCCAGGGGAAACACCATATATTTT	CASSQDPPRGNTIYF
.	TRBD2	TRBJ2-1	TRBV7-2	TGTGCCAGCAGCTATACCGGACTAGCGGGAGTCGATGAGCAGTTCTTC	CASSYTGLAGVDEQFF
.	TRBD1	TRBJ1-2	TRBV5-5	TGTGCCAGCAGTCGTACAGGGGGGGATCGTGGCTACACCTTC	CASSRTGGDRGYTF
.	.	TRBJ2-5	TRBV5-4	TGTGCCAGCAGCTTACTTCAAGAGACCCAGTACTTC	CASSLLQETQYF
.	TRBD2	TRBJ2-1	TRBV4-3	TGCGCCAGCAGCCAAGATCTGCTCGGGACTAGCGCGGACAATGAGCAGTTCTTC	CASSQDLLGTSADNEQFF
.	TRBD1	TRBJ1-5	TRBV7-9	TGTGCCAGCAGTTCGACAGGGTATCAGCCCCAGCATTTT	CASSSTGYQPQHF
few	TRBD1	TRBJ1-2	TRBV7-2	TGTGCCAGCAGCTTAGGTGCAGGGGGCGTGGATGGCTACACCTTC	CASSLGAGGVDGYTF
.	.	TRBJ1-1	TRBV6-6	TGTGCCAGCAGTTACTTGAGAGCCCTTAACGCTGAAGCTTTCTTT	CASSYLRALNAEAFF
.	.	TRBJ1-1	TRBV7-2	TGTGCCAGCAGCCCCCAAACAGGGATTCGCACTGAAGCTTTCTTT	CASSPQTGIRTEAFF
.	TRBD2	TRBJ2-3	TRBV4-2	TGTGCCAGCAGCCTAGAGCGGGGGAGTGACACAGATACGCAGTATTTT	CASSLERGSDTDTQYF
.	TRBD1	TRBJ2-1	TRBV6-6	TGTGCCACCCAACCTCATCGGACAGGCAATGAGCAGTTCTTC	CATQPHRTGNEQFF
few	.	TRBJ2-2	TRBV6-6	TGTGCCAGCAGTTACGGCGTGGGTAGAGGAGCCGGGGAGCTGTTTTTT	CASSYGVGRGAGELFF
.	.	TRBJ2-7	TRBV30	TGTGCCTGCGGCTACGAGCAGTACTTC	CACGYEQYF
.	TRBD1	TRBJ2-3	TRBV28	TGTGCCAGCAGTTCTTGGACAGGGGTCGCAGATACGCAGTATTTT	CASSSWTGVADTQYF
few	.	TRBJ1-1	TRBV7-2	TGTGCCAGCAGCTTAAACGGGTTCACTGAAGCTTTCTTT	CASSLNGFTEAFF